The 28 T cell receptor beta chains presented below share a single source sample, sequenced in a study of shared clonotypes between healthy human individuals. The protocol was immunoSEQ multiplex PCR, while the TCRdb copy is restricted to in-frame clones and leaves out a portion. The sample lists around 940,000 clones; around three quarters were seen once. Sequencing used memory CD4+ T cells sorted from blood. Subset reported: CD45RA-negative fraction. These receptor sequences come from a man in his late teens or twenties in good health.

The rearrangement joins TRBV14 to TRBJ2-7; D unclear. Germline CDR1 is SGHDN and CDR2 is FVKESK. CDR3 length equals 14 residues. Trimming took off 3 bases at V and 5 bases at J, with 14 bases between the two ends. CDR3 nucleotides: TGTGCCAGCAGCCAGGACCCCTTCCGGAACGAGCAGTACTTC. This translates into CASSQDPFRNEQYF. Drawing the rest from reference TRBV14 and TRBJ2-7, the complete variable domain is EAGVTQFPSHSVIEKGQTVTLRCDPISGHDNLYWYRRVMGKEIKFLLHFVKESKQDESGMPNNRFLAERTGGTYSTLKVQPAELEDSGVYFCASSQDPFRNEQYFGPGTRLTVT.

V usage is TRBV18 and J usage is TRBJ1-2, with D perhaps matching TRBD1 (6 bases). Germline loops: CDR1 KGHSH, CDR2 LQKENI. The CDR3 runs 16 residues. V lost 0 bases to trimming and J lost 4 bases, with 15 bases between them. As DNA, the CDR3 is TGTGCCAGCTCACCACCGACCAGACAGGTTGGCTATGGCTACACCTTC. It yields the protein CASSPPTRQVGYGYTF.

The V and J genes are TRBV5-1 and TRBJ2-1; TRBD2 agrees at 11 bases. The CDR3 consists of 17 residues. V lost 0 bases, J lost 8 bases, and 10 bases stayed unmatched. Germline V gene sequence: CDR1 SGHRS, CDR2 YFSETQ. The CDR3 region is CASSLAPGLAAFDEQFF. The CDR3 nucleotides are TGCGCCAGCAGCTTGGCCCCGGGACTAGCGGCTTTCGATGAGCAGTTCTTC.

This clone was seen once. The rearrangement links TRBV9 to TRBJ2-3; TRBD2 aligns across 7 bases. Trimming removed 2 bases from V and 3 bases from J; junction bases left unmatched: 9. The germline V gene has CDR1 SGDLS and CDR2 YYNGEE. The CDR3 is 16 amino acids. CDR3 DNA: TGTGCCAGCAGCGTTTATACGGCGGGGGTTACAGATACGCAGTATTTT. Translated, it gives CASSVYTAGVTDTQYF.

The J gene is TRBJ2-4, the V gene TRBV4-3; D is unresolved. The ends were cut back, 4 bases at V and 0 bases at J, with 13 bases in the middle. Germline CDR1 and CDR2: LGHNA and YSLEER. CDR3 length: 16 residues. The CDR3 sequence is CASSPGSWEAKNIQYF. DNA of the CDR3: TGCGCCAGCAGCCCCGGGTCCTGGGAAGCCAAAAACATTCAGTACTTC.

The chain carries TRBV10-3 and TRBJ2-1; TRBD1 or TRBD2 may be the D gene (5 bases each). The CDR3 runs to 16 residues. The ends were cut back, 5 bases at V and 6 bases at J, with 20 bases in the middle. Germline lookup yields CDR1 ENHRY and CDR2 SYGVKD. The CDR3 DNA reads TGTGCCATCAGTTTACTAGGGGTTATCGCGGGCAATGAGCAGTTCTTC. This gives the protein CAISLLGVIAGNEQFF.

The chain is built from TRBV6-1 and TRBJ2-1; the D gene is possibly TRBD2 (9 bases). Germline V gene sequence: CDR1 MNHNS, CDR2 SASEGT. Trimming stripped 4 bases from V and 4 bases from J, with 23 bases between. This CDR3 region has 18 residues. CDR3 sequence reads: CASSGAGGSGRPYNEQFF. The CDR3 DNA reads TGTGCCAGCAGTGGGGCAGGGGGCAGCGGGAGGCCTTACAATGAGCAGTTCTTC.

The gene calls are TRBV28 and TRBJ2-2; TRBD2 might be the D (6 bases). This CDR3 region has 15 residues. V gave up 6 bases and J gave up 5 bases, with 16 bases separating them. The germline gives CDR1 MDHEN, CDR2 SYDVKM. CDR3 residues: CASRSLHGGTGELFF. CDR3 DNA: TGTGCCAGCAGGTCCTTACACGGGGGAACCGGGGAGCTGTTTTTT.

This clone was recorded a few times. CDR3 nucleotide sequence: TGTGCCAGCAGCTTAGGTTCGGGTACTACCTCGTACTTC. This translates into CASSLGSGTTSYF. This chain links TRBV11-2 with TRBJ2-7; unclear D gene. The CDR3 has 13 residues. CDR1 and CDR2 (germline): SGHAT, FQNNGV. V was shortened by 1 base and J by 12 bases, with 16 bases between the two germline ends.

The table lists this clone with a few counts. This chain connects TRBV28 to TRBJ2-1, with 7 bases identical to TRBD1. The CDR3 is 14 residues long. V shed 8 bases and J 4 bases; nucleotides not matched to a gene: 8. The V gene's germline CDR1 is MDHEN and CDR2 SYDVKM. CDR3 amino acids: CASHLGQQYNEQFF. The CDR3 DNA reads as TGTGCCAGCCACCTGGGACAGCAATACAATGAGCAGTTCTTC.

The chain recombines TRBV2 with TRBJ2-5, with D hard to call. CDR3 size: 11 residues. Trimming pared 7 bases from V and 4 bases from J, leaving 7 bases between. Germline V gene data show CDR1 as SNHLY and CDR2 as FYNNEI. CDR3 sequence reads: CASTVRETQYF. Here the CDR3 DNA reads TGTGCCAGCACGGTCAGAGAGACCCAGTACTTC.

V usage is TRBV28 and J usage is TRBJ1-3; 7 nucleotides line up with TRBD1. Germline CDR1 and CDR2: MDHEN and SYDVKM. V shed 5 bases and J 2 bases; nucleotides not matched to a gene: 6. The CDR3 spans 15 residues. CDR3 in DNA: TGTGCCAGCAGTCCCAGGGGGTCCACTGGAAACACCATATATTTT. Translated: CASSPRGSTGNTIYF.

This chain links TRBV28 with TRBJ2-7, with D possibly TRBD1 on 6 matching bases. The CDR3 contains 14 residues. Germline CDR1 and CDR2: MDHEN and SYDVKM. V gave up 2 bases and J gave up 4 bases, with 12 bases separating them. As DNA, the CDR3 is TGTGCCAGCAGTTTAGGCAGGGGTTATTACGAGCAGTACTTC. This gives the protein CASSLGRGYYEQYF.

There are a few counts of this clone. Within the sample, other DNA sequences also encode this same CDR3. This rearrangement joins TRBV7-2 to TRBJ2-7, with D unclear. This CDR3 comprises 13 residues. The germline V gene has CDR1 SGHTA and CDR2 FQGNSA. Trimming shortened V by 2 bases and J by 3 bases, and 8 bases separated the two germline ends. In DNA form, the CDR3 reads TGTGCCAGCAGCTTACAGCGCGGCTACGAGCAGTACTTC. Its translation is CASSLQRGYEQYF.

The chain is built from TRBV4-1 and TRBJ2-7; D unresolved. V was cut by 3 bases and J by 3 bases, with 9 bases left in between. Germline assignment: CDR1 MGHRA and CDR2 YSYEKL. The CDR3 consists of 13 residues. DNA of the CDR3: TGCGCCAGCAGCCACTCAGACAACTACGAGCAGTACTTC. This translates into CASSHSDNYEQYF.

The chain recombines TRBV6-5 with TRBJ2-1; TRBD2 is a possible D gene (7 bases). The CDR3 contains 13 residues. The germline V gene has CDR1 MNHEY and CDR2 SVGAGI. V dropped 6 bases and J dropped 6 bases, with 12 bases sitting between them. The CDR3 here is CASRQGGGNEQFF. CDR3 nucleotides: TGTGCCAGCAGACAGGGAGGGGGCAATGAGCAGTTCTTC.

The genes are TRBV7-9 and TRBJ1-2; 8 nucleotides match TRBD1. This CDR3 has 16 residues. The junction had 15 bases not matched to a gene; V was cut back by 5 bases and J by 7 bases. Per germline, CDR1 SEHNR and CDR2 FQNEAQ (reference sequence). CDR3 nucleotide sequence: TGTGCCAGCAGCCCACAAACGGGACAGGCGAGTATTGGCTACACCTTC. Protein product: CASSPQTGQASIGYTF.

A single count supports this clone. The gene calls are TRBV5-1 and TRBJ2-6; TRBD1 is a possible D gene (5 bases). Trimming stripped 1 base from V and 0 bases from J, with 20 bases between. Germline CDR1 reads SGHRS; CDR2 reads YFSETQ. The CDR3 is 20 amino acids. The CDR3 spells CASSLRHGDSPRSGANVLTF. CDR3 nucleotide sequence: TGCGCCAGCAGCTTGCGGCATGGAGACAGCCCACGCTCTGGGGCCAACGTCCTGACTTTC.

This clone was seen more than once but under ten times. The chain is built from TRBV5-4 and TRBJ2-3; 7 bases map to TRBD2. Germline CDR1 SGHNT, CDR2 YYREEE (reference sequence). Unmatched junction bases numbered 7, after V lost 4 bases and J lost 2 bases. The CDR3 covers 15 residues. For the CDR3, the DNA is TGTGCCAGCAGCCTGGGGGGGTTGGCCACAGATACGCAGTATTTT. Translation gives CASSLGGLATDTQYF.

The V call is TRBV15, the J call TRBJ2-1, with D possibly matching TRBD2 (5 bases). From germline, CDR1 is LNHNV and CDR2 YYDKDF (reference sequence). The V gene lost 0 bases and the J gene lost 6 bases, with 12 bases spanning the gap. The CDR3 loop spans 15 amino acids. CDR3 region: CATSRDPLSGNEQFF. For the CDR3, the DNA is TGTGCCACCAGCAGAGATCCATTGAGCGGCAATGAGCAGTTCTTC.

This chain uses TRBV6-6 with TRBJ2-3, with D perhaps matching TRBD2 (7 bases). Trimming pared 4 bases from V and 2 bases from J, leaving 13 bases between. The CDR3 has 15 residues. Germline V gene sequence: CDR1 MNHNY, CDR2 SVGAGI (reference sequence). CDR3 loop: CASSLGGLITDTQYF. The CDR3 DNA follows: TGTGCCAGCAGTTTGGGGGGGCTTATCACAGATACGCAGTATTTT.

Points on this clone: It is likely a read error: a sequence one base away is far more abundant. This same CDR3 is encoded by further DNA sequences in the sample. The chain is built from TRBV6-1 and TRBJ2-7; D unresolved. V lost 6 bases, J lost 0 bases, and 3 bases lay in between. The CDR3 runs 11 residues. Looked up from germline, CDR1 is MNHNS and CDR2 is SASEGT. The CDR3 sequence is CASSASYEQYF. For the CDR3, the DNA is TGTGCCAGCAGCGCCTCCTACGAGCAGTACTTC.

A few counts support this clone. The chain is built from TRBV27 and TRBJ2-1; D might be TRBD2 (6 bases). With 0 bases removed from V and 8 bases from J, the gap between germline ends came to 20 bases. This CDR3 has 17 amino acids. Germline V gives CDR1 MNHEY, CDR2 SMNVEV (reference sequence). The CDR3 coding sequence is TGTGCCAGCAGTTTATCGAAACGGGAGACTCGTCTGGATGAGCAGTTCTTC. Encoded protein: CASSLSKRETRLDEQFF.

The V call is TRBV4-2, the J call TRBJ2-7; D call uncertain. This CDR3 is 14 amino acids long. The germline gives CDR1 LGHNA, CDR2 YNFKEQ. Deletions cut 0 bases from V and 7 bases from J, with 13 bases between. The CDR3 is CASSQDRNSREQYF. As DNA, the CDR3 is TGTGCCAGCAGCCAAGATCGCAACAGCAGGGAGCAGTACTTC.

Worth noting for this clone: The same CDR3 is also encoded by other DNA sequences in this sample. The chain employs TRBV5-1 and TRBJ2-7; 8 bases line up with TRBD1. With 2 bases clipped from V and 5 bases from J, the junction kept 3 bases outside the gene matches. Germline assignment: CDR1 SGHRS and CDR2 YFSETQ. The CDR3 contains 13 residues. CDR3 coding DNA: TGCGCCAGCAGCTTAGGACAGGGCAACGAGCAGTACTTC. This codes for CASSLGQGNEQYF.

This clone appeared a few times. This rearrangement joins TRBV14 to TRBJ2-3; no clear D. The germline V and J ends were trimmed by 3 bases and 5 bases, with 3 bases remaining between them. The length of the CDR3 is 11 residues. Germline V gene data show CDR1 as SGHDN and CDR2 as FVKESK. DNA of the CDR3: TGTGCCAGCAGCCACGGAGATACGCAGTATTTT. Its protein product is CASSHGDTQYF.

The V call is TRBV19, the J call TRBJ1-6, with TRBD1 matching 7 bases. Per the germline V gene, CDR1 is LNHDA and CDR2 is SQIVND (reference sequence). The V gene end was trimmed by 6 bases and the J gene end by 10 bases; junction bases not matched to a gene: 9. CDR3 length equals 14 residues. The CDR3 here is CASSTTGGGSPLHF. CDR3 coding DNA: TGTGCCAGTAGCACAACGGGAGGGGGCTCACCCCTCCACTTT.

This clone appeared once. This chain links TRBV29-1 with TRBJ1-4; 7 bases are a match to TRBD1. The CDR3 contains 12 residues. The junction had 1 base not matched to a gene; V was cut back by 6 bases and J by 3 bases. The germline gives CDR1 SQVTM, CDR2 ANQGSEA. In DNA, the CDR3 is TGCAGCGTGCAGGGGGCTAATGAAAAACTGTTTTTT. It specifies CSVQGANEKLFF.